These 6 T cell receptor beta chains came from one sample sequenced in a study of blood T cells in healthy people across ages. A second PCR of 7 to 11 cycles used a sample-barcoded 5' primer and a J-beta primer mix. In TCRdb, the 5' RACE reads were re-called with MiXCR into one record per CDR3 protein. Of 1,800,000 or so distinct CDR3 sequences detected, 39% appear once; the ten largest clones hold 23%. The sample taken for sequencing was blood. These TCRs come from a human donor in good health.

This clonotype came up a few times. The junction departs from the called germline gene at one end, perhaps through a read error. The chain couples TRBV4-3 to TRBJ2-5; possible D gene TRBD2, 6 bases. This CDR3 spans 16 amino acids. In germline, CDR1 is LGHNA, CDR2 YSLEER. The CDR3 sequence is CASSPTAGTLQETLYF. CDR3 DNA: TGCGCCAGCAGCCCCACGGCGGGGACCCTCCAAGAGACCCTGTACTTC.

This clonotype was seen more than once but under ten times. The genes are TRBV9 and TRBJ2-3; the D gene could be TRBD1 or TRBD2 (5 bases each). Germline CDR1 reads SGDLS; CDR2 reads YYNGEE. Trimming cost V 4 bases and J 4 bases, with 25 bases left between them. This CDR3 is built from 18 residues. Written as DNA, the CDR3 is TGTGCCAGCAGCCCCCCCACCCGGGACCCGCGTATCGCAGATACGCAGTATTTT. Its translation: CASSPPTRDPRIADTQYF. The variable domain in full, with the rest retrieved from reference TRBV9 and TRBJ2-3, is DSGVTQTPKHLITATGQRVTLRCSPRSGDLSVYWYQQSLDQGLQFLIQYYNGEERAKGNILERFSAQQFPDLHSELNLSSLELGDSALYFCASSPPTRDPRIADTQYFGPGTRLTVL.

The count of this clonotype is one. V and J are TRBV12-3 or TRBV12-4 and TRBJ1-1, with D perhaps matching TRBD1 (6 bases). The length of the CDR3 is 15 residues. With 7 bases removed from V and 4 bases from J, the gap between germline ends came to 19 bases. The CDR3 reads CASIGIGSGATEAFF. The CDR3 bases are TGTGCCAGCATTGGGATCGGATCAGGGGCCACTGAAGCTTTCTTT.

The genes are TRBV7-2 and TRBJ2-5; D is unresolved. The DNA end lines up better with TRBJ2-7; the J call may be wrong. Germline lookup yields CDR1 SGHTA and CDR2 FQGNSA. This CDR3 spans 15 amino acids. The DNA of the CDR3 is TGTGCCAGCAGCACGGGTGGAACAGTTGAATACGAGCAGTACTTC. Encoded protein: CASSTGGTVEYEQYF.

The rearrangement uses TRBV6-5 and TRBJ2-5; possibly TRBD2 for D (5 bases). The CDR3 loop spans 14 amino acids. Trimming cost V 2 bases and J 5 bases, with 12 bases left between them. The germline V gene has CDR1 MNHEY and CDR2 SVGAGI. The CDR3 sequence is CASSYERTGETQYF. CDR3 DNA sequence: TGTGCCAGCAGTTACGAAAGGACTGGGGAGACCCAGTACTTC.

This clonotype has just a few counts. This sequence joins TRBV6-6 and TRBJ1-4, with no clear D. The germline V gene has CDR1 MNHNY and CDR2 SVGAGI (reference sequence). V dropped 7 bases and J dropped 4 bases, with 4 bases sitting between them. CDR3 length equals 11 residues. This chain's CDR3 is CASTGNEKLFF. CDR3 nucleotides: TGTGCCAGCACGGGTAATGAAAAACTGTTTTTT.